The 28 T cell receptor beta chains below were found in one sample sequenced in a study of T cells in Graves' hyperthyroidism and ophthalmopathy. Regions amplified from RNA transcripts were the TCR beta CDR3 regions. HTBI primers were used for first-round RT-PCR of the TCR CDR3. TCRdb reanalysed the multiplex PCR reads using MiXCR and keeps one entry per CDR3 protein. The sample yields roughly 700,000 distinct CDR3 sequences, around 15% seen once. Material for sequencing was blood. These receptor sequences come from a woman between 18 and 30 years old with Graves' hyperthyroidism.

This clonotype has a handful of counts. The J gene is TRBJ2-1, the V gene TRBV4-1, with 7 bases that match TRBD1. V lost 1 base and J lost 8; bases outside the gene matches: 14. This CDR3 contains 17 residues. Germline assignment: CDR1 MGHRA and CDR2 YSYEKL. The DNA of the CDR3 is TGCGCCAGCAGCCAAGCGTCAACCGACAGGGCCCCGTATGAGCAGTTCTTC. It encodes CASSQASTDRAPYEQFF.

The chain has TRBV28 and TRBJ2-2; D possibly matches TRBD1 or TRBD2 (5 bases each). The ends were cut back, 4 bases at V and 0 bases at J, with 15 bases in the middle. There are 17 residues in the CDR3. Germline values: CDR1 MDHEN, CDR2 SYDVKM. The CDR3 protein is CASSSPLGTTNTGELFF. In nucleotides, the CDR3 is TGTGCCAGCAGTTCTCCCCTCGGGACCACGAACACCGGGGAGCTGTTTTTT.

This clonotype was recorded a few times. The chain recombines TRBV3-1 with TRBJ2-3, with 9 bases lining up with TRBD2. The germline CDR1 and CDR2 sequences are LGHDT and YNNKEL (reference sequence). Unmatched junction bases numbered 10, after V lost 3 bases and J lost 0 bases. The CDR3 has 18 amino acids. The DNA for the CDR3 is TGTGCCAGCAGCCACGAGGTAGCGGGAGCGGCTAGCACAGATACGCAGTATTTT. It codes for CASSHEVAGAASTDTQYF.

This chain connects TRBV29-1 to TRBJ2-3, with a tentative D call TRBD2 (6 bases). Looked up from germline, CDR1 is SQVTM and CDR2 is ANQGSEA. The V gene lost 6 bases and the J gene lost 2 bases, with 18 bases spanning the gap. CDR3 length equals 15 residues. The DNA for the CDR3 is TGCAGCGTGCTGGGAGGCGGCCGATCCACAGATACGCAGTATTTT. Its protein is CSVLGGGRSTDTQYF.

This clonotype was observed at least ten times. This rearrangement joins TRBV27 to TRBJ1-5; possible D gene TRBD1, 5 bases. The CDR3 contains 14 residues. Germline assignment: CDR1 MNHEY and CDR2 SMNVEV (reference sequence). Trimming shortened V by 4 bases and J by 7 bases, and 14 bases separated the two germline ends. CDR3 in amino acids: CASSWGRGEQPQHF. The CDR3 nucleotides read TGTGCCAGCAGTTGGGGACGGGGAGAGCAGCCCCAGCATTTT.

To note about this clonotype: Sequence at one end of the junction differs from germline and may be a read error. The V gene is TRBV9, the J gene TRBJ2-3; D is possibly TRBD2 (7 bases). The germline gives CDR1 SGDLS, CDR2 YYNGEE. The CDR3 length is 15 residues. CDR3 sequence: CASTRRGGSTDAQYF. CDR3 in DNA: TGTGCCAGCACTAGGAGGGGGGGATCCACAGATGCGCAGTATTTT.

This clonotype showed up many times. This chain uses TRBV28 with TRBJ2-1, with 8 bases aligning to TRBD2. The CDR3 loop spans 15 amino acids. V lost 5 bases to trimming and J lost 2 bases; unmatched junction nucleotides: 5. Germline lookup yields CDR1 MDHEN and CDR2 SYDVKM. The CDR3 DNA reads as TGTGCCAGCAGTGACATAGCGGGACCCTACAATGAGCAGTTCTTC. Protein: CASSDIAGPYNEQFF.

This clonotype was picked up many times. The rearrangement uses TRBV20-1 and TRBJ2-1, with TRBD1 as a possible D gene (5 bases). The CDR3 runs 17 residues. Trimming shortened V by 3 bases and J by 4 bases, and 22 bases separated the two germline ends. Germline V gene sequence: CDR1 DFQATT, CDR2 SNEGSKA (reference sequence). CDR3 in DNA: TGCAGTGCTAGTGTCCCCGGCGACAGTCTTATTTACAATGAGCAGTTCTTC. Translating gives CSASVPGDSLIYNEQFF.

This clonotype came up many times. The chain joins TRBV20-1 to TRBJ1-4; 11 positions agree with TRBD1. Germline values: CDR1 DFQATT, CDR2 SNEGSKA (reference sequence). This CDR3 is built from 11 residues. J lost 10 bases, V lost 5 bases, and 0 bases had no gene match. The CDR3 region has the DNA TGCAGTGCTGGGACAGGGGGAAAACTGTTTTTT. It encodes CSAGTGGKLFF.

The sample holds many counts of this clonotype. The rearrangement joins TRBV20-1 to TRBJ1-2; D gene uncertain. V lost 1 base and J 2 bases, leaving 8 bases between the germline ends. The CDR3 loop spans 13 amino acids. CDR1 and CDR2 (germline): DFQATT, SNEGSKA (reference sequence). Here the CDR3 reads CSARVQRNYGYTF. The CDR3 nucleotides read TGCAGTGCTAGAGTGCAGAGAAACTATGGCTACACCTTC.

V gene TRBV29-1 combines with J gene TRBJ2-2, with TRBD1 matching 9 bases. Unmatched junction bases numbered 11, after V lost 1 base and J lost 2 bases. CDR1 is SQVTM and CDR2 is ANQGSEA in the germline V gene. This CDR3 has 18 amino acids. The CDR3 is CSVEGLSGTGINTGELFF. DNA for the CDR3: TGCAGCGTTGAAGGACTTTCAGGGACAGGGATAAACACCGGGGAGCTGTTTTTT.

This clonotype appeared many times. This sequence joins TRBV28 and TRBJ1-2; D is perhaps TRBD1 (6 bases). CDR1 MDHEN and CDR2 SYDVKM come from the germline V gene. CDR3 length equals 16 residues. V was clipped by 4 bases and J by 0 bases, with 15 bases between them. CDR3 nucleotides: TGTGCCAGCAGTTCCCTAAACAGGGACTCTAACTATGGCTACACCTTC. This gives the protein CASSSLNRDSNYGYTF.

This clonotype was seen at least ten times. This chain connects TRBV3-1 to TRBJ1-2; D might be TRBD1 (5 bases). V was pared by 4 bases and J by 6 bases, with 18 bases between. CDR1 and CDR2 (germline): LGHDT, YNNKEL (reference sequence). The CDR3 sequence is 15 residues long. The CDR3 region is CASSPIPGGGHGYTF. Written as DNA, the CDR3 is TGTGCCAGCAGCCCGATACCCGGGGGAGGGCATGGCTACACCTTC.

This clonotype was seen ten or more times. The chain recombines TRBV7-2 with TRBJ2-2; D is undetermined. Germline loops: CDR1 SGHTA, CDR2 FQGNSA. V shed 6 bases and J shed 7 bases, with 18 bases lying between them. This CDR3 is 15 amino acids long. Written as DNA, the CDR3 is TGTGCCAGCAGAGACGGAAGAAGCGCGATCGGGGAGCTGTTTTTT. It specifies CASRDGRSAIGELFF.

This clonotype was seen only a few times. The V gene is TRBV29-1, the J gene TRBJ2-1, with TRBD2 matching over 9 bases. Germline lookup yields CDR1 SQVTM and CDR2 ANQGSEA. Trimming at V came to 5 bases and at J to 1 base, leaving 6 bases not matched to a gene. CDR3 length: 15 amino acids. The CDR3 coding sequence is TGCAGCGTTCCTCTAGCGGGAAGATCCTACAATGAGCAGTTCTTC. It translates to CSVPLAGRSYNEQFF.

In DNA form, the CDR3 reads TGCAGTGTTCAGCGGGAGTGGGGCCGGGGTAAAAAGCAGTTCTTC. Translating it yields CSVQREWGRGKKQFF. The V call is TRBV20-1, the J call TRBJ2-1, with 8 nucleotides matching TRBD2. Germline V lookup: CDR1 DFQATT, CDR2 SNEGSKA (reference sequence). The junction had 19 bases not matched to a gene; V was cut back by 7 bases and J by 11 bases. The CDR3 runs to 15 residues.

This clonotype has more than one count but fewer than ten. V usage is TRBV5-5 and J usage is TRBJ2-4; TRBD1 might be the D (7 bases). CDR3 length equals 14 residues. Trimming left V 5 bases short and J 6 bases short, with 15 bases between. Germline CDR1 reads SGHKS; CDR2 reads YYEKEE (reference sequence). The CDR3 DNA is TGTGCCAGCAGTCCCTGGGGGGACAGAAACATTCAGTACTTC. Amino acid sequence: CASSPWGDRNIQYF.

CDR3 region: CSVSGTGLWEQYF. The DNA for the CDR3 is TGCAGCGTCTCCGGGACAGGGCTTTGGGAGCAGTACTTC. The V and J genes are TRBV29-1 and TRBJ2-7; 9 bases align to TRBD1. Germline assignment: CDR1 SQVTM and CDR2 ANQGSEA. The CDR3 is 13 residues long. The V and J ends lost 6 bases and 7 bases, in that order; junction bases with no gene match: 10.

This clonotype occurred many times. CDR3 sequence (DNA): TGTGCCACCAGCAGAGCGAGATGGGACAGAAAAGAGGGGATGAACACTGAAGCTTTCTTT. Encoded protein: CATSRARWDRKEGMNTEAFF. The V call is TRBV15, the J call TRBJ1-1; 7 nucleotides line up with TRBD1. Germline V lookup: CDR1 LNHNV, CDR2 YYDKDF (reference sequence). The ends lost 1 base at V and 0 bases at J; junction bases unmatched: 17. This CDR3 region has 20 residues.

This clonotype was detected ten times or more. V gene TRBV30 combines with J gene TRBJ1-3, with 8 bases fitting TRBD1. The CDR3 consists of 12 residues. J gave up 0 bases and V 8 bases, and 0 bases lay outside the gene matches. The V gene's germline CDR1 is GTSNPN and CDR2 SVGIG (reference sequence). The chain's CDR3 is CAGQGSGNTIYF. Written as DNA, the CDR3 is TGTGCCGGACAGGGCTCTGGAAACACCATATATTTT. Drawing the rest from reference TRBV30 and TRBJ1-3, the complete variable domain is SQTIHQWPATLVQPVGSPLSLECTVEGTSNPNLYWYRQAAGRGLQLLFYSVGIGQISSEVPQNLSASRPQDRQFILSSKKLLLSDSGFYLCAGQGSGNTIYFGEGSWLTVV.

The chain employs TRBV11-2 and TRBJ2-4; TRBD2 might be the D (6 bases). The V gene lost 0 bases and the J gene lost 4 bases, with 22 bases spanning the gap. The CDR3 is 19 amino acids. CDR1 is SGHAT and CDR2 is FQNNGV in the germline V gene. The CDR3 sequence is CASSLDYWGVPEHKNIQYF. The CDR3 coding sequence is TGTGCCAGCAGCTTAGACTATTGGGGGGTTCCGGAACATAAAAACATTCAGTACTTC.

This clonotype has just a few counts. The chain couples TRBV15 to TRBJ1-2, with 9 positions matching TRBD1. In germline, CDR1 is LNHNV, CDR2 YYDKDF (reference sequence). The CDR3 has 15 amino acids. V was pared by 5 bases and J by 8 bases, with 12 bases of the junction left unmatched. The CDR3 sequence: CATSRPTSGTGGYTF. The CDR3, as DNA: TGTGCCACCAGCCGTCCCACGTCTGGGACAGGGGGCTACACCTTC.

This clonotype was seen repeatedly, ten times or more. V and J are TRBV11-2 and TRBJ2-7; D gene unclear. Deletions cut 0 bases from V and 3 bases from J, with 9 bases between. Germline lookup yields CDR1 SGHAT and CDR2 FQNNGV. This CDR3 is built from 14 residues. CDR3 sequence: CASSLERTVYEQYF. In DNA form, the CDR3 reads TGTGCCAGCAGCTTAGAACGGACGGTCTACGAGCAGTACTTC.

The table lists this clonotype with many counts. This chain links TRBV28 with TRBJ1-1; D remains unclear. The germline V and J ends were trimmed by 5 bases and 4 bases, with 14 bases remaining between them. CDR3 length: 14 residues. The germline V gene encodes CDR1 MDHEN and CDR2 SYDVKM. CDR3 region: CASSASPEGTEAFF. CDR3 nucleotide sequence: TGTGCCAGCAGTGCGAGTCCCGAGGGCACTGAAGCTTTCTTT.

The sample holds a few counts of this clonotype. The chain is built from TRBV25-1 and TRBJ2-7; D is ambiguous. Between the trimmed V and J ends, which lost 2 bases and 2 bases, there was a span of 10 bases. Germline V gives CDR1 MGHDK, CDR2 SYGVNS. The CDR3 has 14 residues. CDR3 sequence (DNA): TGTGCCAGCAGTGAAGAAGGTTTCACCTACGAGCAGTACTTC. Its translation: CASSEEGFTYEQYF.

V is TRBV12-3 or TRBV12-4 and J is TRBJ1-2; no firm D call. V lost 4 bases, J lost 8 bases, and 11 bases lay in between. The CDR3 length is 12 residues. As DNA, the CDR3 is TGTGCCAGCAGTTCGGGCGCGCAGGGCTACACCTTC. Its protein product is CASSSGAQGYTF.

The chain uses TRBV15 and TRBJ1-3; D ambiguous. CDR1 is LNHNV, CDR2 YYDKDF, per germline (reference sequence). The CDR3 totals 16 residues. V shed 5 bases and J shed 0 bases, with 14 bases lying between them. CDR3 loop: CATSLSRVHSGNTIYF. For the CDR3, the DNA is TGTGCCACCAGCCTAAGTCGCGTACACTCTGGAAACACCATATATTTT.

The chain has TRBV6-5 and TRBJ2-1; D might be TRBD1 (6 bases). Deletions cut 0 bases from V and 9 bases from J, with 9 bases between. The CDR3 has 13 residues. Germline values: CDR1 MNHEY, CDR2 SVGAGI. CDR3 nucleotide sequence: TGTGCCAGCAGTTACTCCCCAGGGGTTGAGCAGTTCTTC. Residues: CASSYSPGVEQFF.